Below, one T cell receptor (beta chain) is given with its context. Its antigen remains unknown. Documented time point: 2014-2015 season, 7 days after vaccination. This entry belongs to a study of follicular helper T cells after annual influenza vaccination. Between the trimmed V and J ends, which lost 2 bases and 6 bases, there was a span of 17 bases. Germline CDR1 reads MGHRA; CDR2 reads YSYEKL. CDR3 length: 16 amino acids. Points from the study as a whole: Only roughly 9.5-21% of analyzed cells yielded productive TCRB sequences. Recurrent ICOS+CD38+ cTfh clonotypes included tetramer and AIM influenza-specific ones.

Profiled with immunoSEQ multiplex PCR; TCRdb holds only in-frame clones, not every one. The repertoire holds about 9,400 clones, with 83% as singletons. The clonotype originates from an adult who received the influenza vaccine. V gene TRBV4-1 combines with J gene TRBJ2-1, with D perhaps matching TRBD2 (7 bases). Sequencing was performed on CXCR5- memory CD4+ T cells sorted from blood, taken 7 days after influenza vaccination. CDR3 region: CASSQPPGGGFNEQFF. The CDR3 DNA reads as TGCGCCAGCAGCCAACCCCCGGGGGGCGGTTTCAATGAGCAGTTCTTC.